These T cell receptor beta chains were read from a single sample in a study of tumor-infiltrating lymphocytes in primary liver carcinoma. TCRdb passed the multiplex PCR reads through MiXCR, listing each CDR3 protein once. The sample lists roughly 91,000 distinct CDR3 sequences, 55% to 70% occurring once. The material sequenced was liver tumor tissue from sampling region 5. These receptors came from an older woman with primary liver carcinoma and hepatitis B virus infection. CDR3s include the opening cysteine and the closing phenylalanine or tryptophan. A D gene is named only where the DNA matches it firmly. The size of a clone is reported for some rows only, either as once, few or many, or as a class for expanded clones.

v_gene,j_gene,abundance,d_gene,CDR3aa,CDR3nt
TRBV28,TRBJ2-3,-,TRBD2,CASSLSAGGPTADTQYF,TGTGCCAGCAGTTTATCGGCGGGAGGGCCCACCGCAGATACGCAGTATTTT
TRBV29-1,TRBJ2-1,-,-,CSVEPRGSLNEPFF,TGCAGCGTTGAACCCAGAGGGAGTTTGAATGAGCCGTTCTTC
TRBV6-5,TRBJ1-2,-,-,CASNYGGRGVGDYGYTF,TGTGCCAGCAATTACGGCGGGAGGGGCGTCGGGGACTATGGCTACACCTTC
TRBV9,TRBJ2-1,-,-,CASSVTGTPENEQFF,TGTGCCAGCAGCGTTACCGGGACCCCTGAGAATGAGCAGTTCTTC
TRBV25-1,TRBJ1-2,-,TRBD1,CAGNEDSGTGLNYGYTF,TGTGCCGGCAATGAGGATTCCGGGACAGGGCTTAACTATGGCTACACCTTC
TRBV29-1,TRBJ2-3,once,-,CGVEGARGADTRYF,TGCGGCGTTGAAGGGGCCAGGGGGGCAGATACGCGGTATTTT
TRBV11-2,TRBJ1-1,-,-,CARGTPGGARTTEAFF,TGTGCCAGGGGCACACCCGGGGGGGCGCGTACCACTGAAGCTTTCTTT
TRBV6-5,TRBJ2-1,many,-,CASSYLEGEQFF,TGTGCCAGCAGTTACCTCGAGGGTGAGCAGTTCTTC
TRBV11-2,TRBJ2-1,-,TRBD2,CASSRWTSGLKIEQFF,TGTGCCAGCAGCCGGTGGACTAGCGGGTTAAAAATTGAGCAGTTCTTC
TRBV6-5,TRBJ2-7,-,TRBD2,CASSDPGLAGAGKLYF,TGTGCCAGCAGTGACCCGGGACTAGCGGGAGCTGGCAAGCTGTACTTC
TRBV14,TRBJ2-1,many,-,CASSQDILLNEQFF,TGTGCCAGCAGCCAAGATATACTGCTCAATGAGCAGTTCTTC
TRBV27,TRBJ2-1,-,-,CASSFGAGSLSYNEQFF,TGTGCCAGCAGTTTCGGGGCAGGTTCCCTCTCCTACAATGAGCAGTTCTTC
TRBV11-1,TRBJ2-1,-,-,CASSVDTDNEQFF,TGTGCCAGCAGTGTCGACACGGATAATGAGCAGTTCTTC
TRBV11-2,TRBJ2-1,-,-,CASNLWEDGQSF,TGTGCCAGCAACTTATGGGAGGATGGGCAGTCGTTC
TRBV11-3,TRBJ2-1,-,-,CACSPRGARNMGNVLFF,TGTGCCTGCAGCCCCCGGGGGGCGCGGAACATGGGCAATGTGCTGTTCTTC
TRBV11-2,TRBJ2-7,once,TRBD2,CASSYSGRTSGSEQYF,TGTGCTAGCAGCTACAGCGGGAGGACCTCGGGAAGCGAGCAATACTTC
TRBV29-1,TRBJ2-4,-,-,CDVEHGARNIQYF,TGCGACGTTGAACACGGGGCCCGAAACATTCAGTACTTC
TRBV7-9,TRBJ2-1,-,-,CASGQGTGGFEQFF,TGCGCCAGCGGCCAGGGGACCGGGGGATTTGAGCAGTTCTTC
TRBV6-6,TRBJ2-5,few,TRBD2,CASSYSASGRAEETQYF,TGTGCCAGCAGTTACTCTGCTAGCGGGAGAGCCGAGGAGACCCAGTACTTC
TRBV2,TRBJ2-1,few,TRBD2,CASRGGGLAGGNNEQFF,TGTGCCAGCAGGGGGGGGGGACTAGCGGGAGGAAACAATGAGCAGTTCTTC
TRBV20-1,TRBJ2-7,-,-,CSARAPGRRHEQYF,TGCAGTGCTAGAGCGCCGGGGCGGCGGCACGAGCAGTACTTC
TRBV29-1,TRBJ2-3,-,TRBD2,CSATSGLGVTQYF,TGCAGCGCCACTAGCGGGTTGGGGGTTACGCAATATTTT
TRBV30,TRBJ2-3,many,TRBD2,CACSTSGSGTDTQYF,TGTGCCTGTTCCACTAGCGGGAGTGGCACAGATACGCAGTATTTT
TRBV12-3/TRBV12-4,TRBJ1-2,-,-,CASTPSGGGGLIGYTF,TGTGCCAGCACCCCAAGCGGGGGTGGGGGCTTGATTGGCTACACCTTC
TRBV5-1,TRBJ2-3,-,TRBD2,CASSHKSGRPTDTQYF,TGCGCCAGCAGCCACAAGAGCGGGAGGCCCACAGATACGCAGTATTTT